Here is one TCR beta chain with its context. These data are taken from a study of shared T cell receptors in the human thymus. Trimming cost V 0 bases and J 4 bases; bases outside gene matches: 2. The CDR3 contains 14 residues. CDR1 SGHAT and CDR2 FQNNGV come from the germline V gene. Only in-frame clones appear in the TCRdb table, and some are missing; sequencing was by immunoSEQ multiplex PCR. The data contain more than 550,000 clones, around 87% of them singletons. The same sample was also studied in work on human thymus T cells. That paper notes: Donors were healthy Finnish infants having corrective surgery for congenital heart defects. Resections were taken during corrective heart surgery, and the thymus tissue came from these. Within thymic and blood repertoires, V and J gene usage appeared to be biased. The related literature has documented a marked overlap of thymic repertoires among unrelated individuals.

Sequencing was carried out using thymocytes. The clonotype comes from a boy in the first two years of life with a congenital heart defect. The chain employs TRBV11-2 and TRBJ1-2; the match to TRBD1 covers 7 bases. CDR3 nucleotides: TGTGCCAGCAGCTTAGATGGGACAGTCTATGGCTACACCTTC. Protein product: CASSLDGTVYGYTF.